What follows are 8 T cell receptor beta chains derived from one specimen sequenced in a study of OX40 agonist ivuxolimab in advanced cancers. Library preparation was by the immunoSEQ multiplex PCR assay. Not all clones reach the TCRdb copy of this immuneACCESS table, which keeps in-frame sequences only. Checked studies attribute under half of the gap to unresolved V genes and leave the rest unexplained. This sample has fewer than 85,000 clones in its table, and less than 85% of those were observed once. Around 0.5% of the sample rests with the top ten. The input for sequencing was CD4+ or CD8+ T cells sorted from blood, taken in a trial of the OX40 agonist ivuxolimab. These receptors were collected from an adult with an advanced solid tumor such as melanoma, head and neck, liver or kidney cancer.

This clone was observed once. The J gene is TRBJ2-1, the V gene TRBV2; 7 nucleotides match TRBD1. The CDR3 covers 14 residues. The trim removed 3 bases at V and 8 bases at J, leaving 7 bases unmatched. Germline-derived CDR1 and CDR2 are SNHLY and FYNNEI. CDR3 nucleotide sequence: TGTGCCAGCAGTGACCCACAGGGGCGGGATGAGCAGTTCTTC. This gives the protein CASSDPQGRDEQFF. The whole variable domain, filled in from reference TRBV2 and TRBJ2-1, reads EPEVTQTPSHQVTQMGQEVILRCVPISNHLYFYWYRQILGQKVEFLVSFYNNEISEKSEIFDDQFSVERPDGSNFTLKIRSTKLEDSAMYFCASSDPQGRDEQFFGPGTRLTVL.

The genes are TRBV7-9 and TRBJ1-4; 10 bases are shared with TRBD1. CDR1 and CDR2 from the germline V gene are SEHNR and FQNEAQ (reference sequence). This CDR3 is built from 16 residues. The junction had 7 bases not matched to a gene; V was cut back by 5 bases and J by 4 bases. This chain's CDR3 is CASSQGQGRGNEKLFF. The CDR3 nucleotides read TGTGCCAGCAGCCAGGGACAGGGGAGGGGTAATGAAAAACTGTTTTTT.

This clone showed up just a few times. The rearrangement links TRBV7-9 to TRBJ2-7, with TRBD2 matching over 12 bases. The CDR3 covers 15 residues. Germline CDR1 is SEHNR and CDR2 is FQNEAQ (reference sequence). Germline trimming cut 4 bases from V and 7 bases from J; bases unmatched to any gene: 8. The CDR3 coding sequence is TGTGCCAGCAGCTATCGACTAGCGGGAGAGGGAGAGCAGTACTTC. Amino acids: CASSYRLAGEGEQYF.

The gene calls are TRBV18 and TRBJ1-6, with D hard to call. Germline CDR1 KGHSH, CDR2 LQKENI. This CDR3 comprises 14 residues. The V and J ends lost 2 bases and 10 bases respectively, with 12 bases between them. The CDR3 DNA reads TGTGCCAGCTCACCAGGGTTTAGGGAATCACCCCTCCACTTT. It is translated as CASSPGFRESPLHF.

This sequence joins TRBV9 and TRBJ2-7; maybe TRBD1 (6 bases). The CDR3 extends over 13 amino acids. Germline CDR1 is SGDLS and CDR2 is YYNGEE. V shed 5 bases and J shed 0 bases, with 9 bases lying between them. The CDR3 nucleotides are TGTGCCAGCAGTAGGGGGTTCTCCTACGAGCAGTACTTC. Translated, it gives CASSRGFSYEQYF.

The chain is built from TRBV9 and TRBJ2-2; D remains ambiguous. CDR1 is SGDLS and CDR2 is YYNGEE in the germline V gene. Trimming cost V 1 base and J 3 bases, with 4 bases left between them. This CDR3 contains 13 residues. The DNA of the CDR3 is TGTGCCAGCAGCGTACAGTACACCGGGGAGCTGTTTTTT. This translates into CASSVQYTGELFF.

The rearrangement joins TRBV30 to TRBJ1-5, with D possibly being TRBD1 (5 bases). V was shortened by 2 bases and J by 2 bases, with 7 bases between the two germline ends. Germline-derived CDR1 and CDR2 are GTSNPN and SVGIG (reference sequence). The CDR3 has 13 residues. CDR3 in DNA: TGTGCCTGGAGTACACAGGGCAATCAGCCCCAGCATTTT. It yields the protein CAWSTQGNQPQHF.

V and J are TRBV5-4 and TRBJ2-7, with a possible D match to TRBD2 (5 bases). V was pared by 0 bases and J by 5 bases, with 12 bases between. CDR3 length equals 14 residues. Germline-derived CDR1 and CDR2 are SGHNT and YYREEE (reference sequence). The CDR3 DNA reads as TGTGCCAGCAGCTTGGGTCGGGGTGAGAACGAGCAGTACTTC. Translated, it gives CASSLGRGENEQYF.